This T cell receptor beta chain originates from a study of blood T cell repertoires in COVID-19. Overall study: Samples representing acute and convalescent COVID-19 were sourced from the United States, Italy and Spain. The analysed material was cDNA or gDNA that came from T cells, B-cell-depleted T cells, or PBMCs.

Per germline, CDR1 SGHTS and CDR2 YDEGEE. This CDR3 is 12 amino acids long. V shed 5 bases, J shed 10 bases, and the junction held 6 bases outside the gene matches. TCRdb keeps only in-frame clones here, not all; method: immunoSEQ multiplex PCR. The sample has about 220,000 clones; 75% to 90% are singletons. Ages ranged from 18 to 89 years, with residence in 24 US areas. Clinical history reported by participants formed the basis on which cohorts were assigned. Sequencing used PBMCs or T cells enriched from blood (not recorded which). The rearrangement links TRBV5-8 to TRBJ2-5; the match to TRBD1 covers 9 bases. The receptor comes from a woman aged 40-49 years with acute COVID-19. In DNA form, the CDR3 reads TGTGCCAGCAGGGAAGGGACAGGGAGCCAGTACTTC. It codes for CASREGTGSQYF.